The 20 T cell receptor beta chains reported below all come from one sample, sequenced in a study of OX40 agonist ivuxolimab in advanced cancers. Sequencing used immunoSEQ multiplex PCR; TCRdb keeps in-frame clones, though not all of them. The sample has 72,000 or so clones; about 84% are singletons. The sample in question was CD4+ or CD8+ T cells sorted from blood, obtained in a trial of the OX40 agonist ivuxolimab. All receptors derive from an adult with an advanced solid tumor such as melanoma, head and neck, liver or kidney cancer.

The rearrangement joins TRBV30 to TRBJ2-2; D remains unclear. The CDR3 is 11 amino acids. The germline gives CDR1 GTSNPN, CDR2 SVGIG (reference sequence). V lost 5 bases, J lost 2 bases, and 3 bases lay in between. The CDR3 bases are TGTGCCTGGGGTAACACCGGGGAGCTGTTTTTT. Translating it yields CAWGNTGELFF.

This chain uses TRBV7-2 with TRBJ1-2; a possible D gene is TRBD1 (5 bases). The CDR3 has 15 amino acids. V was cut by 5 bases and J by 8 bases, with 21 bases left in between. Germline CDR1 is SGHTA and CDR2 is FQGNSA. The CDR3 DNA follows: TGTGCCAGCAGCCCCTTTATGGCAGGGATTGACGGCTACACCTTC. This sequence encodes CASSPFMAGIDGYTF.

The chain carries TRBV6-5 and TRBJ1-2; D is undetermined. The CDR3 spans 13 residues. Per the germline V gene, CDR1 is MNHEY and CDR2 is SVGAGI. Trimming left V 4 bases short and J 0 bases short, with 6 bases between. As DNA, the CDR3 is TGTGCCAGCAGTTCCACTTCTAACTATGGCTACACCTTC. Amino acid sequence: CASSSTSNYGYTF.

In nucleotides, the CDR3 is TGTGCCAGCGCTTGGACAGCGGGACAAGAGACCCAGTACTTC. It is translated as CASAWTAGQETQYF. The chain uses TRBV7-2 and TRBJ2-5; TRBD2 might be the D (7 bases). Deletions cut 8 bases from V and 2 bases from J, with 15 bases between. CDR3 length equals 14 residues. CDR1 is SGHTA, CDR2 FQGNSA, per germline.

The chain joins TRBV30 to TRBJ1-3, with D maybe TRBD1 (6 bases). Looked up from germline, CDR1 is GTSNPN and CDR2 is SVGIG (reference sequence). The CDR3 is made up of 14 amino acids. The germline V and J ends were trimmed by 0 bases and 4 bases, with 10 bases remaining between them. The CDR3 is CAWSVGGSGNTIYF. DNA of the CDR3: TGTGCCTGGAGTGTAGGGGGATCCGGAAACACCATATATTTT.

V and J are TRBV27 and TRBJ2-7; no clear D. The germline CDR1 and CDR2 sequences are MNHEY and SMNVEV (reference sequence). CDR3 size: 13 residues. The V end was cut by 6 bases, the J end by 9 bases, with 18 bases between. The CDR3 nucleotides are TGTGCCAGCAGCCCGAAGTCGGCCCATACGCAGTACTTC. Its translation is CASSPKSAHTQYF.

This chain connects TRBV11-2 to TRBJ2-1; D gene unclear. Germline V gene lookup returns CDR1 SGHAT and CDR2 FQNNGV. Trimming pared 1 base from V and 5 bases from J, leaving 6 bases between. The CDR3 runs 13 residues. In nucleotides, the CDR3 is TGTGCCAGCAGCTTAGGGGCCCACAATGAGCAGTTCTTC. Its translation: CASSLGAHNEQFF. Together with reference TRBV11-2 and TRBJ2-1, the CDR3 gives the full variable domain: EAGVAQSPRYKIIEKRQSVAFWCNPISGHATLYWYQQILGQGPKLLIQFQNNGVVDDSQLPKDRFSAERLKGVDSTLKIQPAKLEDSAVYLCASSLGAHNEQFFGPGTRLTVL.

In this sample, this clone turned up a few times. The V and J genes are TRBV9 and TRBJ1-4; D ambiguous. The CDR3 is 16 amino acids. In germline, CDR1 is SGDLS, CDR2 YYNGEE. Trimming took off 4 bases at V and 6 bases at J, with 19 bases between the two ends. Here the CDR3 DNA reads TGTGCCAGCAGCCCATCTGGGGTCGGAGGAGATGAAAAACTGTTTTTT. This encodes CASSPSGVGGDEKLFF.

This chain uses TRBV13 with TRBJ1-1, with 7 bases matching TRBD1. Germline CDR1 is PRHDT and CDR2 is FYEKMQ (reference sequence). This CDR3 is 16 amino acids long. V lost 1 base, J lost 4 bases, and 9 bases stayed unmatched. CDR3 region: CASSLVLRGRFTEAFF. CDR3 coding DNA: TGTGCCAGCAGCTTAGTTCTCAGGGGGAGATTCACTGAAGCTTTCTTT. The variable domain in full, with the rest retrieved from reference TRBV13 and TRBJ1-1, is AAGVIQSPRHLIKEKRETATLKCYPIPRHDTVYWYQQGPGQDPQFLISFYEKMQSDKGSIPDRFSAQQFSDYHSELNMSSLELGDSALYFCASSLVLRGRFTEAFFGQGTRLTVV.

This chain links TRBV2 with TRBJ2-4; D uncertain. Germline V gene lookup returns CDR1 SNHLY and CDR2 FYNNEI. Trimming removed 6 bases at V and 4 bases at J, with 4 bases between. There are 11 residues in the CDR3. CDR3 amino acids: CASSEKNIQYF. The CDR3 DNA sequence: TGTGCCAGCAGCGAGAAAAACATTCAGTACTTC. Full variable domain (outside the CDR3, taken from reference TRBV2 and TRBJ2-4): EPEVTQTPSHQVTQMGQEVILRCVPISNHLYFYWYRQILGQKVEFLVSFYNNEISEKSEIFDDQFSVERPDGSNFTLKIRSTKLEDSAMYFCASSEKNIQYFGAGTRLSVL.

The CDR3 loop reads CASSPGTDPAYEQYF. The CDR3 DNA reads TGTGCCAGCAGCCCCGGGACAGACCCTGCCTACGAGCAGTACTTC. The gene calls are TRBV7-2 and TRBJ2-5; TRBD1 matches 7 bases. The J call may be faulty, since TRBJ2-7 better matches the DNA end. This CDR3 has 15 amino acids. Germline CDR1 is SGHTA and CDR2 is FQGNSA.

The J gene is TRBJ1-4, the V gene TRBV19; possibly TRBD1 for D (5 bases). The CDR3 consists of 17 residues. In germline, CDR1 is LNHDA, CDR2 SQIVND (reference sequence). Between the trimmed V and J ends, which lost 5 bases and 0 bases, there was a span of 16 bases. CDR3 coding DNA: TGTGCCAGTAGTCCCCAGGGTGGGACCGCAACTAATGAAAAACTGTTTTTT. Its translation is CASSPQGGTATNEKLFF.

This chain connects TRBV5-1 to TRBJ1-2; TRBD1 is a possible D gene (5 bases). The ends were cut back, 0 bases at V and 3 bases at J, with 12 bases in the middle. This CDR3 contains 15 residues. Germline CDR1 is SGHRS and CDR2 is YFSETQ. The DNA for the CDR3 is TGCGCCAGCAGCTTGGGGGGGTCCCCCGACTATGGCTACACCTTC. Protein: CASSLGGSPDYGYTF.

This sequence joins TRBV6-5 and TRBJ1-3; 7 bases fit TRBD1. From germline, CDR1 is MNHEY and CDR2 SVGAGI. This CDR3 contains 15 residues. V shed 7 bases and J 3 bases; nucleotides not matched to a gene: 9. CDR3 region: CASNLGTERGNTIYF. CDR3 sequence (DNA): TGTGCCAGCAATCTAGGGACAGAGCGTGGAAACACCATATATTTT.

J is TRBJ2-1 and V is TRBV7-2; TRBD2 aligns across 8 bases. V lost 1 base to trimming and J lost 9 bases; unmatched junction nucleotides: 17. This CDR3 region has 18 residues. Germline V gene lookup returns CDR1 SGHTA and CDR2 FQGNSA. The CDR3 loop reads CASSLGWRGSGRVAEQFF. Here the CDR3 DNA reads TGTGCCAGCAGCTTAGGGTGGAGGGGGAGCGGGAGAGTTGCTGAGCAGTTCTTC.

The chain employs TRBV2 and TRBJ2-2, with 10 bases fitting TRBD2. The CDR3 covers 15 residues. Germline loops: CDR1 SNHLY, CDR2 FYNNEI. J was trimmed by 5 bases and V by 6 bases; bases with no gene match: 6. The CDR3, as DNA: TGTGCCAGCAGGGGACTAGCGTTCTCGACCGGGGAGCTGTTTTTT. Encoded protein: CASRGLAFSTGELFF. The variable domain in full, with the rest retrieved from reference TRBV2 and TRBJ2-2, is EPEVTQTPSHQVTQMGQEVILRCVPISNHLYFYWYRQILGQKVEFLVSFYNNEISEKSEIFDDQFSVERPDGSNFTLKIRSTKLEDSAMYFCASRGLAFSTGELFFGEGSRLTVL.

The rearrangement links TRBV2 to TRBJ1-1; D is unresolved. Trimming removed 8 bases at V and 1 base at J, with 8 bases between. CDR1 SNHLY and CDR2 FYNNEI come from the germline V gene. CDR3 length: 12 residues. CDR3 nucleotides: TGTGCCAGCGGTAAAGGGAACACTGAAGCTTTCTTT. It specifies CASGKGNTEAFF.

The J gene is TRBJ1-3, the V gene TRBV27; tentatively, D is TRBD1 (5 bases). The CDR3 covers 14 residues. The germline gives CDR1 MNHEY, CDR2 SMNVEV (reference sequence). V dropped 5 bases and J dropped 0 bases, with 8 bases sitting between them. CDR3 in DNA: TGTGCCAGCAGTCAGGGCCTCTCTGGAAACACCATATATTTT. This codes for CASSQGLSGNTIYF.

The V gene is TRBV5-1, the J gene TRBJ2-3; no firm D call. Germline V lookup: CDR1 SGHRS, CDR2 YFSETQ. The ends were cut back, 0 bases at V and 1 base at J, with 6 bases in the middle. The CDR3 consists of 14 residues. The CDR3 here is CASSLGLRTDTQYF. Here the CDR3 DNA reads TGCGCCAGCAGCTTGGGACTGCGCACAGATACGCAGTATTTT.

The chain links TRBV18 to TRBJ1-2; 7 bases map to TRBD1. The CDR3 loop spans 16 amino acids. V lost 6 bases to trimming and J lost 6 bases; unmatched junction nucleotides: 16. In germline, CDR1 is KGHSH, CDR2 LQKENI. The CDR3 DNA is TGTGCCAGCTCCAAAAACCGGGACAGTTTAAAGGATGGCTACACCTTC. Translation gives CASSKNRDSLKDGYTF.